This T cell receptor (beta chain) emerged from a study of blood T cells in healthy people across ages. PCR was performed a second time for about 7 to 12 cycles using a sample-barcoded 5' primer and a J-beta primer mix. TCRdb re-called the 5' RACE reads with MiXCR, one entry per CDR3 protein. The profile shows about 800,000 distinct CDR3 sequences, roughly 64% of them singletons. The CDR3 totals 14 residues. In germline, CDR1 is MNHEY, CDR2 SVGAGI. The material sequenced was blood. This sequence originates from a man under 40 in good health. The rearrangement uses TRBV6-5 and TRBJ2-5; TRBD1 matches at 10 bases. TRBJ2-7 matches the DNA end more closely, so the J call is doubtful. The chain's CDR3 is CASRRGDRGFEQYF. Here the CDR3 DNA reads TGTGCCAGCAGGAGAGGGGACAGGGGTTTCGAGCAGTACTTC.